This T cell receptor beta chain was identified in a study of CD8+CD57+ T cells in acquired aplastic anemia. Study outcomes and limitations: The number of CD8+ CDR3 sequences shared by patients and controls was fewer than 35. CD8+ Simpson's diversity showed no significant patient-control difference.

Genomic DNA, the template, was used for profiling of the TCR beta VDJ and CDR3. TCRdb re-called the reads through MiXCR, storing one row per CDR3 protein. Here the sample spans under 350,000 distinct CDR3 sequences, 56% being singletons. Trimming took 4 bases from V and 6 from J; bases not matched to a gene: 6. CDR1 is SQVTM, CDR2 ANQGSEA, per germline. This CDR3 region has 14 residues. This clonotype was found many times. What it binds is unknown. Patients sequenced had flow cytometry evidence of CD8+CD57+ cell expansion. Every patient had severe acquired aplastic anemia. Patients were therapy-naive when their blood was sampled.

The sample was sorted CD4+, CD8+, or CD8+CD57+ T cells (not recorded which) from PBMCs. The clonotype comes from a human donor with aplastic anemia. V usage is TRBV29-1 and J usage is TRBJ2-2, with 9 bases aligning to TRBD2. The CDR3 sequence: CSVAASGTAGELFF. The CDR3 nucleotides are TGCAGCGTTGCCGCTAGCGGGACGGCCGGGGAGCTGTTTTTT.